This T cell receptor beta chain was observed in a study of Tregs in tolerant kidney transplant recipients. Profiling relied on immunoSEQ multiplex PCR, and the TCRdb table lists in-frame clones only, not all of them. This sample has tens of thousands of clones, with 84% found just once. Sequencing was carried out using CD4+ T cells from blood. The sequence derives from a human donor in good health.

The CDR3 is CASSPRDTQYF. The DNA for the CDR3 is TGTGCCAGCAGTCCGAGGGATACGCAGTATTTT. The V call is TRBV6-1, the J call TRBJ2-3; D unresolved. Germline V CDR1 and CDR2: MNHNS, SASEGT. V was shortened by 5 bases and J by 6 bases, with 6 bases between the two germline ends. This CDR3 spans 11 amino acids.